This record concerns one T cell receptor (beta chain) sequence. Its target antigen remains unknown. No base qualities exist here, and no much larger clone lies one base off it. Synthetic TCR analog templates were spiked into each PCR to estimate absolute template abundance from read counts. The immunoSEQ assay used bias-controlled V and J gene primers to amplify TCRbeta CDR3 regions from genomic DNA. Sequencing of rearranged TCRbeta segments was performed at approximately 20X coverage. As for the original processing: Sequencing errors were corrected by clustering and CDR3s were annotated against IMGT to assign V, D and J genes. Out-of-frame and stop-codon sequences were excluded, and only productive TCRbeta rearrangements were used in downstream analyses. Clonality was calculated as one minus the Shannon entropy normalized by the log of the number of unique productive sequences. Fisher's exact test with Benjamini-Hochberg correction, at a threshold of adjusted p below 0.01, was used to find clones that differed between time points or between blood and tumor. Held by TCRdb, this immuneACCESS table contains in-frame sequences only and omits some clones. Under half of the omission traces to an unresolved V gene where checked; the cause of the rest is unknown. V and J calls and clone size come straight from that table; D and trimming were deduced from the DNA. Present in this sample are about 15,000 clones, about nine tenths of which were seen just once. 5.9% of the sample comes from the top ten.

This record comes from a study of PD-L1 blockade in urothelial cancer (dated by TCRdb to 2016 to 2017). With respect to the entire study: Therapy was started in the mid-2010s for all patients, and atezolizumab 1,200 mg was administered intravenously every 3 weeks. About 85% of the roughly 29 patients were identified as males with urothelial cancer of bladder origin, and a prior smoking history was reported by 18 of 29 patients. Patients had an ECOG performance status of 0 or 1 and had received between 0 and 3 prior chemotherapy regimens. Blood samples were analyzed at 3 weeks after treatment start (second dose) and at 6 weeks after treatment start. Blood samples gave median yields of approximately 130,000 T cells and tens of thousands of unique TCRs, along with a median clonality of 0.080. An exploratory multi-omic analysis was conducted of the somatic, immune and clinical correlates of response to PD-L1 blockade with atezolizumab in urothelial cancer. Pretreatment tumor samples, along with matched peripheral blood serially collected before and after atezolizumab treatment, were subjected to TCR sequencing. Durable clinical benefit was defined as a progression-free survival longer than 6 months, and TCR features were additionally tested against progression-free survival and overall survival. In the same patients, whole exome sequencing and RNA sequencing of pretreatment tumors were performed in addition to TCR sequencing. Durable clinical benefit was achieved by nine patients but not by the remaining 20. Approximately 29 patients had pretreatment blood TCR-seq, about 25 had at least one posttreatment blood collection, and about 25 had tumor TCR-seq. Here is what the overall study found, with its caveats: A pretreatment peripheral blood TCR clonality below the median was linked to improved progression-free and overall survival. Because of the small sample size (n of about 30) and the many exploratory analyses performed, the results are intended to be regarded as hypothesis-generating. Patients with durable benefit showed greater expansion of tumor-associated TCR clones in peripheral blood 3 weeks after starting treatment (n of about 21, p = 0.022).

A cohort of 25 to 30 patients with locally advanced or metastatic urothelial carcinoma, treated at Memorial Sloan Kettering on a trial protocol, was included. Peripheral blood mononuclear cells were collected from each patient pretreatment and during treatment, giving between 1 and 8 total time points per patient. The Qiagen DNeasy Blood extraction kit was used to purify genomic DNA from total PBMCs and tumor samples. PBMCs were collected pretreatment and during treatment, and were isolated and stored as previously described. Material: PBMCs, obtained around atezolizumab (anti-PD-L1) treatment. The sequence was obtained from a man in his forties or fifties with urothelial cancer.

The DNA sequence is TGTGCCAGCAGCTTAGAACGGGTTCAGCCCCAGCATTTT. Translation gives CASSLERVQPQHF. Here the chain combines TRBV7-8 and TRBJ1-5, with the D gene too uncertain to name. Inclusive of the bounding cysteine and phenylalanine, the CDR3 is 13 residues long. The entry retains the CDR3 DNA only, 39 bases that are in frame from base 1. V sheds 1 base and J sheds 6 bases, leaving 7 bases between their ends. The CDR1 and CDR2 encoded by the germline V gene are SGHVS and FQNEAQ.